The source of this T cell receptor beta chain is a study of blood T cell repertoires in COVID-19. The overall study: Samples representing acute and convalescent COVID-19 were sourced from the United States, Italy and Spain. T cells, B-cell-depleted T cells, or PBMCs supplied cDNA or gDNA.

Clones were read by immunoSEQ multiplex PCR, and TCRdb kept only the in-frame ones, dropping some. The sample records 260,000 or so clones, 84% being singletons. Germline V lookup: CDR1 LGHDT, CDR2 YNNKEL (reference sequence). CDR3 length: 16 amino acids. V shed 0 bases and J 1 base; nucleotides not matched to a gene: 3. The rearrangement uses TRBV3-1 (or the pseudogene TRBV3-2) and TRBJ2-3; 8 bases are shared with TRBD1. Sequenced sample: peripheral blood. This TCR derives from a human donor in a cohort sampled during active COVID-19. The CDR3 here is CASSQDAGGGTDTQYF. CDR3 nucleotides: TGTGCCAGCAGCCAAGACGCAGGGGGCGGCACAGATACGCAGTATTTT.